These 21 T cell receptor beta chains originate from one sample sequenced in a study of blood T cells in healthy people across ages. The authors ran a second PCR of about 6 to 11 cycles using a sample-barcoded 5' primer and a J-beta primer mix. TCRdb itself ran the 5' RACE reads through MiXCR, one entry per CDR3 protein. Of 600,000 to 1,000,000 distinct CDR3 sequences in the sample, roughly 25% were seen once. This sample also belongs to another study, concerning T cells of mothers and their children.

Specimen: blood. The receptors come from a boy younger than 18 in good health.

In its sample, this clonotype was seen a few times. This rearrangement joins TRBV28 to TRBJ1-2; 8 bases are shared with TRBD1. J gave up 5 bases and V 7 bases, and 18 bases lay outside the gene matches. Germline V gives CDR1 MDHEN, CDR2 SYDVKM. The CDR3 runs 17 residues. CDR3 bases: TGTGCCAGCACCCCCCGGTGGAGTTCAGGGGGCACGTATGGCTACACCTTC. It yields the protein CASTPRWSSGGTYGYTF.

This rearrangement joins TRBV5-1 to TRBJ1-1, with a tentative D call TRBD1 (6 bases). Germline CDR1 and CDR2: SGHRS and YFSETQ. This CDR3 region has 13 residues. V shed 1 base and J shed 6 bases, with 10 bases lying between them. In DNA, the CDR3 is TGCGCCAGCAGCTTGCGCGGGGGCTCTGAAGCTTTCTTT. It yields the protein CASSLRGGSEAFF.

This clonotype was seen more than once but under ten times. The V call is TRBV6-6, the J call TRBJ1-4; 10 nucleotides match TRBD1. This CDR3 comprises 16 residues. Germline V CDR1 and CDR2: MNHNY, SVGAGI (reference sequence). Trimming cost V 2 bases and J 7 bases; bases outside gene matches: 7. CDR3 DNA sequence: TGTGCCAGCAGTTACAGGTCCGGGACAGGGGTTGAAAAACTGTTTTTT. Translating it yields CASSYRSGTGVEKLFF.

The chain carries TRBV20-1 and TRBJ1-6; D call uncertain. The V gene lost 2 bases and the J gene lost 9 bases, with 14 bases spanning the gap. CDR3 length: 14 residues. Germline V gene lookup returns CDR1 DFQATT and CDR2 SNEGSKA (reference sequence). The CDR3 here is CSARIVTVGSPLHF. The CDR3, as DNA: TGCAGTGCTAGAATTGTGACCGTAGGTTCACCCCTCCACTTT.

The CDR3 loop reads CASSRDRANSPLHF. CDR3 DNA: TGTGCCAGTAGCCGGGACAGGGCGAATTCACCCCTCCACTTT. The rearrangement links TRBV19 to TRBJ1-6; TRBD1 matches 9 bases. The length of the CDR3 is 14 residues. Germline loops: CDR1 LNHDA, CDR2 SQIVND (reference sequence). The V segment lost 6 bases and the J segment 7 bases; nucleotides outside the gene matches: 4.

This clonotype has a handful of counts. This chain links TRBV7-3 with TRBJ2-1, with TRBD2 matching 8 bases. Germline assignment: CDR1 SGHTA and CDR2 FQGTGA. Trimming took 5 bases from V and 7 from J; bases not matched to a gene: 10. The CDR3 is 15 amino acids. This CDR3 is CASSAGTRSSNEQFF. CDR3 bases: TGTGCCAGCAGCGCCGGGACTAGGTCGTCGAATGAGCAGTTCTTC. Based on the CDR3 plus reference TRBV7-3 and TRBJ2-1, the full variable domain is GAGVSQTPSNKVTEKGKYVELRCDPISGHTALYWYRQSLGQGPEFLIYFQGTGAADDSGLPNDRFFAVRPEGSVSTLKIQRTERGDSAVYLCASSAGTRSSNEQFFGPGTRLTVL.

This clonotype has only a few counts. The chain is built from TRBV27 and TRBJ2-1; perhaps TRBD1 as D (5 bases). This CDR3 region has 14 residues. Germline V gene sequence: CDR1 MNHEY, CDR2 SMNVEV (reference sequence). V gave up 4 bases and J gave up 5 bases, with 12 bases separating them. The CDR3 region is CASSWGPTDNEQFF. As DNA, the CDR3 is TGTGCCAGCAGTTGGGGTCCGACAGACAATGAGCAGTTCTTC.

The sample holds a few counts of this clonotype. The V gene is TRBV28, the J gene TRBJ2-7; D call uncertain. From germline, CDR1 is MDHEN and CDR2 SYDVKM. Trimming removed 5 bases from V and 9 bases from J, with 20 bases in between. The CDR3 is made up of 14 amino acids. The CDR3 spells CASSPTTPILRQYF. The CDR3 nucleotides read TGTGCCAGCAGTCCCACTACCCCCATCCTACGGCAGTACTTC.

This clonotype turned up a few times. The chain has TRBV24-1 and TRBJ2-3; D unclear. Germline-derived CDR1 and CDR2 are KGHDR and SFDVKD. This CDR3 contains 13 residues. V was trimmed by 4 bases and J by 5 bases, leaving 9 bases between them. The CDR3: CATSELAQDTQYF. Here the CDR3 DNA reads TGTGCCACCAGTGAACTCGCCCAAGATACGCAGTATTTT.

The genes are TRBV29-1 and TRBJ2-6; possibly TRBD1 for D (6 bases). Germline lookup yields CDR1 SQVTM and CDR2 ANQGSEA. V was clipped by 4 bases and J by 0 bases, with 13 bases between them. The CDR3 runs to 16 residues. CDR3 residues: CSVGGHRFSGANVLTF. The CDR3 DNA reads as TGCAGCGTTGGGGGACACCGGTTCTCTGGGGCCAACGTCCTGACTTTC.

V usage is TRBV6-2 or TRBV6-3 and J usage is TRBJ1-1; D gene ambiguous. The CDR3 has 13 amino acids. Trimming shortened V by 0 bases and J by 5 bases, and 7 bases separated the two germline ends. Germline V CDR1 and CDR2: MNHEY, SVGEGT. CDR3: CASSYSSATEAFF. CDR3 DNA: TGTGCCAGCAGTTACTCGTCTGCAACTGAAGCTTTCTTT.

The V call is TRBV7-9, the J call TRBJ2-6, with D perhaps TRBD1 (5 bases). Germline V CDR1 and CDR2: SEHNR, FQNEAQ (reference sequence). Trimming pared 6 bases from V and 0 bases from J, leaving 9 bases between. The CDR3 runs 15 residues. CDR3: CASSGGASGANVLTF. For the CDR3, the DNA is TGTGCCAGCAGTGGTGGGGCCTCTGGGGCCAACGTCCTGACTTTC.

This clonotype has just one count. The chain uses TRBV4-2 and TRBJ2-5; D is possibly TRBD2 (6 bases). V lost 4 bases and J lost 5, with 14 bases in between. CDR1 and CDR2 from the germline V gene are LGHNA and YNFKEQ. The CDR3 has 14 amino acids. The CDR3 nucleotides read TGTGCCAGCAGCCCATCCCGGGAGCGGGAGACCCAGTACTTC. Amino acid sequence: CASSPSRERETQYF.

This clonotype was detected a few times. The chain joins TRBV3-1 to TRBJ1-5; tentatively, D is TRBD1 (5 bases). Trimming left V 2 bases short and J 14 bases short, with 10 bases between. CDR3 length: 11 amino acids. CDR1 is LGHDT and CDR2 is YNNKEL in the germline V gene (reference sequence). The CDR3 sequence: CASSQRGEKHF. As DNA, the CDR3 is TGTGCCAGCAGCCAACGGGGGGAGAAGCATTTT.

This clonotype was counted only a few times. V and J are TRBV4-1 and TRBJ2-1; D is undetermined. The germline V and J ends were trimmed by 1 base and 5 bases, with 9 bases remaining between them. Germline CDR1 MGHRA, CDR2 YSYEKL. The CDR3 runs 14 residues. This CDR3 is CASSQGVPHNEQFF. The CDR3 DNA reads as TGCGCCAGCAGCCAAGGAGTTCCCCACAATGAGCAGTTCTTC.

This clonotype occurred a few times. The V call is TRBV6-1, the J call TRBJ2-7; D is unclear. The germline V gene encodes CDR1 MNHNS and CDR2 SASEGT. The CDR3 runs to 16 residues. Deletions cut 4 bases from V and 6 bases from J, with 22 bases between. CDR3: CASSALRSPGASEQYF. The CDR3 region has the DNA TGTGCCAGCAGTGCCCTCCGGTCCCCCGGCGCTTCCGAGCAGTACTTC.

The sample holds a few counts of this clonotype. This chain joins TRBV6-5 and TRBJ1-6; 9 bases are shared with TRBD1. Germline CDR1 and CDR2: MNHEY and SVGAGI. Trimming removed 6 bases from V and 7 bases from J; junction bases left unmatched: 7. The CDR3 loop spans 15 amino acids. CDR3 sequence: CASRGRTGENSPLHF. The CDR3 nucleotides read TGTGCCAGCAGGGGGAGGACAGGGGAAAATTCACCCCTCCACTTT.

This chain uses TRBV25-1 with TRBJ1-2; perhaps TRBD1 as D (5 bases). Looked up from germline, CDR1 is MGHDK and CDR2 is SYGVNS. The CDR3 runs 14 residues. The V end lost 1 base, the J end lost 7 bases, and 13 bases lay between the germline ends. CDR3 DNA sequence: TGTGCCAGCAGTGAATCGGGCAGGGCACGTGGCTACACCTTC. Translated, it gives CASSESGRARGYTF.

To note about this clonotype: At one of its ends the junction is not consistent with the germline gene, which may arise from a read error. The chain is built from TRBV7-6 and TRBJ2-7; no clear D gene. Germline V gene sequence: CDR1 SGHVS, CDR2 FNYEAQ. This CDR3 is 13 amino acids long. CDR3 region: CASSLGLNYEQCF. The CDR3 nucleotides are TGTGCCAGCAGCTTAGGACTTAACTACGAGCAGTGCTTC.

The V call is TRBV7-2, the J call TRBJ2-3; D remains unclear. Germline values: CDR1 SGHTA, CDR2 FQGNSA. The CDR3 sequence is 15 residues long. V was pared by 3 bases and J by 0 bases, with 10 bases between. This chain's CDR3 is CASSFQRTSTDTQYF. The CDR3 nucleotides read TGTGCCAGCAGCTTCCAGCGAACTAGCACAGATACGCAGTATTTT.

This chain joins TRBV4-3 and TRBJ2-5; D not certain. V lost 0 bases to trimming and J lost 1 base, with 9 bases between them. Germline CDR1 and CDR2: LGHNA and YSLEER. The CDR3 loop spans 15 amino acids. The DNA of the CDR3 is TGCGCCAGCAGCCAAGAAGCAGTATCCCAAGAGACCCAGTACTTC. Encoded protein: CASSQEAVSQETQYF.